These 10 T cell receptor beta chains were all obtained from the same sample, sequenced in a study of human T cells and chemical hapten exposure. Described time point: patch test 1, 2 weeks after DPC sensitization. Treatment denoted: therapeutic diphenylcyclopropenone sensitization with weekly scalp DPC. TCRdb reprocessed the RACE reads via MiXCR and lists one record per CDR3 protein. The sample carries a few hundred thousand distinct CDR3 sequences, around 5% recorded once. Material: whole blood, obtained in connection with sensitization to the hapten diphenylcyclopropenone (DPC). The receptors originated from a woman aged 45-60 years with alopecia areata. Some clones in this sample may be carry-over from other donors' samples.

This clonotype appeared many times. This chain connects TRBV3-1 to TRBJ1-1; 7 bases align to TRBD1. This CDR3 has 15 residues. Germline V gene data show CDR1 as LGHDT and CDR2 as YNNKEL (reference sequence). Trimming at V came to 3 bases and at J to 1 base, leaving 5 bases not matched to a gene. The CDR3 DNA sequence: TGTGCCAGCAGCCAGGGTGGACAGGCGAACACTGAAGCTTTCTTT. Its protein product is CASSQGGQANTEAFF. Looking up the rest from reference TRBV3-1 and TRBJ1-1 gives the full variable domain: DTAVSQTPKYLVTQMGNDKSIKCEQNLGHDTMYWYKQDSKKFLKIMFSYNNKELIINETVPNRFSPKSPDKAHLNLHINSLELGDSAVYFCASSQGGQANTEAFFGQGTRLTVV.

In this sample, this clonotype turned up a few times. The chain joins TRBV25-1 to TRBJ1-1; 7 nucleotides align to TRBD1. V shed 0 bases, J shed 4 bases, and the junction held 5 bases outside the gene matches. Germline V gives CDR1 MGHDK, CDR2 SYGVNS. This CDR3 spans 15 amino acids. The CDR3 nucleotides read TGTGCCAGCAGTGAATACGCGACAGGGTCCACTGAAGCTTTCTTT. It translates to CASSEYATGSTEAFF.

There are many counts of this clonotype. This chain uses TRBV29-1 with TRBJ2-1; a weak D match, TRBD2 (5 bases). This CDR3 region has 12 residues. Trimming cost V 1 base and J 10 bases, with 11 bases left between them. CDR1 and CDR2 (germline): SQVTM, ANQGSEA. CDR3 nucleotides: TGCAGCGTTGAAGTACGAGGGATGGAGCAGTTCTTC. This codes for CSVEVRGMEQFF.

With regard to this clonotype: At one end the junction does not follow the germline gene, possibly because of a read error. V usage is TRBV6-2 or TRBV6-3 and J usage is TRBJ1-5; D call uncertain. From germline, CDR1 is MNHEY and CDR2 SVGEGT. This CDR3 contains 15 residues. CDR3 protein: CVSSYASGGNQPQHF. The DNA for the CDR3 is TGTGTCAGCAGTTACGCATCAGGAGGGAATCAGCCCCAGCATTTT.

This clonotype was recorded many times. The chain links TRBV4-1 to TRBJ1-2; tentatively, D is TRBD1 (5 bases). The CDR3 extends over 14 amino acids. Per germline, CDR1 MGHRA and CDR2 YSYEKL. Between the trimmed V and J ends, which lost 1 base and 3 bases, there was a span of 9 bases. CDR3 nucleotides: TGCGCCAGCAGCCAAGTGGGGACTGACTATGGCTACACCTTC. It specifies CASSQVGTDYGYTF.

This clonotype was counted at least ten times. This chain's CDR3 is CASSPGLVVELFF. In nucleotides, the CDR3 is TGTGCCAGCAGCCCAGGACTAGTCGTGGAGCTGTTTTTT. The V call is TRBV7-2, the J call TRBJ2-2, with TRBD2 identical over 7 bases. In germline, CDR1 is SGHTA, CDR2 FQGNSA. V lost 5 bases, J lost 10 bases, and 7 bases stayed unmatched. This CDR3 region has 13 residues.

In this sample, this clonotype turned up many times. The rearrangement joins TRBV5-1 to TRBJ2-5; D uncertain. The V end was cut by 0 bases, the J end by 0 bases, with 3 bases between. The CDR3 length is 13 residues. CDR1 is SGHRS, CDR2 YFSETQ, per germline. Here the CDR3 reads CASSLADQETQYF. The DNA of the CDR3 is TGCGCCAGCAGCTTGGCAGACCAAGAGACCCAGTACTTC.

This clonotype was detected ten times or more. J is TRBJ2-5 and V is TRBV7-2; the D gene could be TRBD1 or TRBD2 (5 bases each). Deletions cut 4 bases from V and 5 bases from J, with 20 bases between. Germline CDR1 is SGHTA and CDR2 is FQGNSA. The CDR3 consists of 16 residues. The CDR3 coding sequence is TGTGCCAGCAGCTCCGGGGCTAGCATGGGTTTTGAGACCCAGTACTTC. The encoded protein is CASSSGASMGFETQYF.

This clonotype was detected ten times or more. The chain combines TRBV24-1 with TRBJ2-3; D possibly corresponds to TRBD2 (5 bases). CDR3 length equals 16 residues. V was cut by 3 bases and J by 2 bases, with 14 bases left in between. Germline loops: CDR1 KGHDR, CDR2 SFDVKD. CDR3 sequence: CATSDREGSPTDTQYF. CDR3 DNA: TGTGCCACCAGTGATCGAGAGGGCTCACCCACAGATACGCAGTATTTT.

This clonotype was counted at least ten times. This rearrangement joins TRBV19 to TRBJ1-2; D gene ambiguous. Germline loops: CDR1 LNHDA, CDR2 SQIVND (reference sequence). CDR3 length equals 11 residues. With 2 bases removed from V and 6 bases from J, the gap between germline ends came to 4 bases. Here the CDR3 reads CASSIFDGYTF. Here the CDR3 DNA reads TGTGCCAGTAGTATATTTGATGGCTACACCTTC. The entire variable domain, with the rest obtained from reference TRBV19 and TRBJ1-2, is as follows: DGGITQSPKYLFRKEGQNVTLSCEQNLNHDAMYWYRQDPGQGLRLIYYSQIVNDFQKGDIAEGYSVSREKKESFPLTVTSAQKNPTAFYLCASSIFDGYTFGSGTRLTVV.